A selection of T cell receptor beta chains follows, all from one sample in a study of blood T cell repertoires in COVID-19. Generated by immunoSEQ multiplex PCR, the TCRdb table keeps only in-frame clones and is missing some. The profile shows 230,000 or so clones, approximately 82% of them singletons. Sequenced sample: peripheral blood. These receptors were obtained from a middle-aged woman who had recovered from COVID-19. Both conserved end residues are part of each CDR3. The D gene is left open where the match is weak. Some rows have no size entry. The others give once, few or many, or a class for an expanded clone.

J: TRBJ2-5
V: TRBV2
D: TRBD1
size: .
CDR3: CASSGQGMETQYF
DNA: TGTGCCAGCTCGGGACAGGGTATGGAGACCCAGTACTTC

J: TRBJ1-4
V: TRBV5-1
D: TRBD1
size: .
CDR3: CASSSGQALANEKLFF
DNA: TGCGCCAGCAGCTCCGGACAGGCCTTAGCTAATGAAAAACTGTTTTTT

J: TRBJ1-1
V: TRBV6-5
D: TRBD1
size: .
CDR3: CATGQGTEAFF
DNA: TGTGCCACTGGACAGGGTACTGAAGCTTTCTTT

J: TRBJ1-6
V: TRBV5-6
D: .
size: .
CDR3: CASSLGFGGLGSPLHF
DNA: TGTGCCAGCAGCTTGGGGTTTGGAGGGCTAGGTTCACCCCTCCACTTT

J: TRBJ2-5
V: TRBV27
D: TRBD2
size: .
CDR3: CASSSSSGFRLAGQETQYF
DNA: TGTGCCAGCAGTTCCTCCTCGGGATTCAGACTAGCGGGACAAGAGACCCAGTACTTC

J: TRBJ2-7
V: TRBV11-2
D: .
size: .
CDR3: CASSLGQLGIYEQYF
DNA: TGTGCCAGCAGTCTAGGGCAACTCGGGATCTACGAGCAGTACTTC

J: TRBJ2-3
V: TRBV14
D: TRBD2
size: .
CDR3: CASSQLLAGASNTQYF
DNA: TGTGCCAGCAGCCAGTTACTAGCGGGGGCCAGCAATACGCAGTATTTT

J: TRBJ2-3
V: TRBV5-5
D: .
size: .
CDR3: CASSRGGVDTQYF
DNA: TGTGCCAGCAGCCGCGGCGGGGTGGATACGCAGTATTTT

J: TRBJ1-1
V: TRBV30
D: TRBD1
size: .
CDR3: CAGNRGPRTEAFF
DNA: TGTGCCGGTAACAGGGGCCCCCGCACTGAAGCTTTCTTT

J: TRBJ2-2
V: TRBV3-1/TRBV3-2
D: TRBD1
size: .
CDR3: CASRGRDRGSGELFF
DNA: TGTGCCAGCAGAGGTAGGGACAGGGGGTCCGGGGAGCTGTTTTTT

J: TRBJ2-3
V: TRBV29-1
D: TRBD2
size: .
CDR3: CSVEDRGGGAFDTQYF
DNA: TGCAGCGTTGAAGATCGAGGCGGGGGGGCCTTCGATACGCAGTATTTT

J: TRBJ2-1
V: TRBV6-5
D: TRBD2
size: .
CDR3: CASRGLAGGPSEQFF
DNA: TGTGCCAGCAGGGGATTAGCGGGGGGGCCCTCTGAGCAGTTCTTC

J: TRBJ2-2
V: TRBV11-2
D: .
size: .
CDR3: CASNPRDGTGELFF
DNA: TGTGCCAGCAACCCCCGGGATGGCACCGGGGAGCTGTTTTTT

J: TRBJ2-5
V: TRBV18
D: TRBD2
size: .
CDR3: CASSPIQFLGLAEETQYF
DNA: TGTGCCAGCTCACCGATACAGTTCTTAGGACTAGCCGAGGAGACCCAGTACTTC

J: TRBJ2-7
V: TRBV7-9
D: TRBD2
size: .
CDR3: CASSLTAGLGRGEQYF
DNA: TGTGCCAGCAGCTTAACCGCCGGACTAGGTCGGGGGGAGCAGTACTTC

J: TRBJ1-5
V: TRBV6-1
D: TRBD1
size: .
CDR3: CASSDAGQVISNQPQHF
DNA: TGTGCCAGCAGTGACGCCGGACAGGTTATAAGCAATCAGCCCCAGCATTTT

J: TRBJ1-2
V: TRBV12-3/TRBV12-4
D: .
size: .
CDR3: CASSPNSNYGYTF
DNA: TGTGCCAGCAGCCCCAACAGTAACTATGGCTACACCTTC

J: TRBJ2-1
V: TRBV12-3/TRBV12-4
D: .
size: once
CDR3: CASSPQGPGEQFF
DNA: TGTGCCAGCAGTCCTCAGGGCCCCGGGGAGCAGTTCTTC

J: TRBJ2-1
V: TRBV18
D: .
size: .
CDR3: CASSPGQASYNEQFF
DNA: TGTGCCAGCTCACCAGGCCAGGCCTCCTACAATGAGCAGTTCTTC

J: TRBJ2-7
V: TRBV11-2
D: .
size: .
CDR3: CASSLDQISSYEQYF
DNA: TGTGCCAGCAGCTTAGATCAGATATCCAGCTACGAGCAGTACTTC

J: TRBJ2-1
V: TRBV2
D: .
size: .
CDR3: CASTTGLNNEQFF
DNA: TGTGCCAGCACCACGGGACTGAACAATGAGCAGTTCTTC

J: TRBJ1-1
V: TRBV19
D: .
size: .
CDR3: CASSSGTFLNTEAFF
DNA: TGTGCCAGTAGCTCCGGGACATTCCTGAACACTGAAGCTTTCTTT

J: TRBJ2-7
V: TRBV6-5
D: .
size: .
CDR3: CASSYSLGYEQYF
DNA: TGTGCCAGCAGTTACTCGCTCGGGTACGAGCAGTACTTC

J: TRBJ2-6
V: TRBV19
D: .
size: few
CDR3: CASSTSAGANVLTF
DNA: TGTGCCAGTAGTACGTCGGCTGGGGCCAACGTCCTGACTTTC

J: TRBJ2-1
V: TRBV6-1
D: .
size: .
CDR3: CASSESPGQTFYNEQFF
DNA: TGTGCCAGCAGTGAAAGTCCCGGACAAACTTTTTACAATGAGCAGTTCTTC

J: TRBJ2-5
V: TRBV27
D: TRBD1
size: .
CDR3: CARFPDRGRGETQYF
DNA: TGTGCCCGCTTCCCTGACAGGGGGCGCGGGGAGACCCAGTACTTC

J: TRBJ1-1
V: TRBV19
D: .
size: once
CDR3: CASSMRQGLTEAFF
DNA: TGTGCCAGTAGTATGCGGCAGGGTCTGACTGAAGCTTTCTTT

J: TRBJ1-5
V: TRBV18
D: .
size: .
CDR3: CASSPQSGSGIANQPQHF
DNA: TGTGCCAGCTCACCTCAAAGTGGGAGTGGGATAGCCAATCAGCCCCAGCATTTT

J: TRBJ2-6
V: TRBV7-9
D: TRBD1
size: once
CDR3: CASSLKDRVSGANVLTF
DNA: TGTGCCAGCAGCTTGAAAGACAGGGTTTCCGGGGCCAACGTCCTGACTTTC

J: TRBJ2-7
V: TRBV6-2/TRBV6-3
D: .
size: .
CDR3: CASSYPDSREQYF
DNA: TGTGCCAGCAGTTACCCGGACAGTAGAGAGCAGTACTTC

J: TRBJ1-6
V: TRBV25-1
D: .
size: .
CDR3: CASSELWGRTPLHF
DNA: TGTGCCAGCAGTGAACTATGGGGCAGAACACCCCTCCACTTT

J: TRBJ2-1
V: TRBV11-3
D: .
size: .
CDR3: CASSLGGEGGNEQFF
DNA: TGTGCCAGCAGCTTAGGCGGGGAGGGGGGCAATGAGCAGTTCTTC

J: TRBJ1-4
V: TRBV7-3
D: TRBD1
size: .
CDR3: CASHNRGGQTANEKLFF
DNA: TGTGCCAGCCATAACCGAGGGGGACAGACGGCTAATGAAAAACTGTTTTTT

J: TRBJ2-1
V: TRBV6-5
D: TRBD2
size: .
CDR3: CASSYLAGGRDNEQFF
DNA: TGTGCCAGCAGTTACTTAGCGGGGGGTCGGGACAATGAGCAGTTCTTC

J: TRBJ2-2
V: TRBV5-1
D: TRBD1
size: .
CDR3: CASSLFGTGGRFTGELFF
DNA: TGCGCCAGCAGCTTGTTTGGGACAGGGGGCCGTTTCACCGGGGAGCTGTTTTTT

J: TRBJ2-7
V: TRBV7-9
D: TRBD2
size: .
CDR3: CASSFSGGDEQYF
DNA: TGTGCCAGCAGCTTCAGCGGGGGGGACGAGCAGTACTTC

J: TRBJ2-7
V: TRBV7-2
D: .
size: .
CDR3: CASSPRERSYEQYF
DNA: TGTGCCAGCAGCCCCCGGGAGAGGAGCTACGAGCAGTACTTC

J: TRBJ2-2
V: TRBV13
D: TRBD2
size: .
CDR3: CASSLPTGGLNTGELFF
DNA: TGTGCCAGCAGCTTACCAACGGGGGGACTAAACACCGGGGAGCTGTTTTTT

J: TRBJ1-6
V: TRBV4-3
D: .
size: .
CDR3: CASSQLDTGSPLHF
DNA: TGCGCCAGCAGCCAGCTAGACACAGGGTCACCCCTCCACTTT

J: TRBJ1-4
V: TRBV19
D: .
size: once
CDR3: CASSLAATNEKLFF
DNA: TGTGCCAGTAGTTTGGCTGCAACTAATGAAAAACTGTTTTTT

J: TRBJ1-3
V: TRBV9
D: TRBD1
size: .
CDR3: CASSVLGQGGDTIYF
DNA: TGTGCCAGCAGCGTCCTAGGACAGGGAGGGGACACCATATATTTT

J: TRBJ2-7
V: TRBV7-2
D: .
size: .
CDR3: CASSSTGSEQYF
DNA: TGTGCCAGCAGCTCCACAGGATCCGAGCAGTACTTC

J: TRBJ2-3
V: TRBV19
D: .
size: .
CDR3: CASRDGVRITDTQYF
DNA: TGTGCCAGTAGAGACGGGGTCAGGATCACAGATACGCAGTATTTT

J: TRBJ1-6
V: TRBV11-2
D: TRBD1
size: .
CDR3: CASSFRGTDNSPLHF
DNA: TGTGCCAGCAGCTTTCGCGGGACAGATAATTCACCCCTCCACTTT

J: TRBJ1-6
V: TRBV28
D: .
size: .
CDR3: CAYRRGYGNSPLHF
DNA: TGTGCCTATCGGAGGGGTTATGGTAATTCACCCCTCCACTTT

J: TRBJ1-6
V: TRBV5-5
D: .
size: .
CDR3: CASSNSYNSPLHF
DNA: TGTGCCAGCAGCAACAGCTATAATTCACCCCTCCACTTT

J: TRBJ1-6
V: TRBV2
D: TRBD1
size: .
CDR3: CGGTDLYNSPLHF
DNA: TGTGGCGGGACAGATCTCTATAATTCACCCCTCCACTTT

J: TRBJ2-7
V: TRBV18
D: TRBD1
size: .
CDR3: CASSPRDRYEQYF
DNA: TGTGCCAGCTCCCCCCGGGACAGATACGAGCAGTACTTC

J: TRBJ1-6
V: TRBV10-3
D: .
size: .
CDR3: CAISESAGYSYNSPLHF
DNA: TGTGCCATCAGTGAGTCGGCAGGGTACTCCTATAATTCACCCCTCCACTTT

J: TRBJ1-6
V: TRBV6-2/TRBV6-3
D: TRBD1
size: .
CDR3: CASSYAGGSNSPLHF
DNA: TGTGCCAGCAGTTACGCAGGGGGGTCTAATTCACCCCTCCACTTT